These 21 T cell receptor beta chains share one sample of origin, sequenced in a study of control samples from healthy donors and cancer patients (dated by TCRdb to 2020 to 2022). Libraries were prepared through the immunoSEQ multiplex PCR assay. Drawn from immuneACCESS, this table holds only the in-frame rearrangements with V and J called that TCRdb kept. Clones are partly lost; checked studies trace under half to an unresolved V gene and leave the rest unexplained. The sample table records around 94,000 clones; more than 85% of these occur just once. The ten largest clonotypes hold over 1.3% of the sample. The material sequenced was blood. These receptors originate from a woman aged 30 to 39 in good health.

The genes are TRBV3-1 (or the pseudogene TRBV3-2) and TRBJ1-2; no clear D gene. The CDR3 has 15 residues. The V and J ends lost 1 base and 2 bases respectively, with 11 bases between them. In germline, CDR1 is LGHDT, CDR2 YNNKEL (reference sequence). The CDR3, as DNA: TGTGCCAGCAGCCAAGCCGCCGGAGGGAACTATGGCTACACCTTC. Its protein product is CASSQAAGGNYGYTF.

The genes are TRBV5-1 and TRBJ2-1; the D gene could be TRBD1 or TRBD2 (5 bases each). Trimming stripped 2 bases from V and 7 bases from J, with 10 bases between. The CDR3 is made up of 13 amino acids. Germline CDR1 is SGHRS and CDR2 is YFSETQ. The CDR3 DNA reads as TGCGCCAGCAGCTTTGTCAGGGAGAATGAGCAGTTCTTC. It encodes CASSFVRENEQFF.

The chain couples TRBV18 to TRBJ2-7, with 9 positions matching TRBD1. Germline loops: CDR1 KGHSH, CDR2 LQKENI. V was clipped by 2 bases and J by 9 bases; unmatched bases: 11. The CDR3 consists of 15 residues. This chain's CDR3 is CASSPGQTGGFGQYF. The CDR3 coding sequence is TGTGCCAGCTCACCAGGGCAGACAGGGGGATTCGGGCAGTACTTC.

This clone was seen just once. The CDR3 is CSAGGTGGPYEQYF. CDR3 in DNA: TGCAGCGCCGGTGGGACAGGTGGACCCTACGAGCAGTACTTC. The chain links TRBV29-1 to TRBJ2-7, with 8 nucleotides matching TRBD1. The CDR3 spans 14 residues. The J segment lost 2 bases and the V segment lost 7 bases, leaving 10 bases of the junction unmatched. Germline loops: CDR1 SQVTM, CDR2 ANQGSEA.

The rearrangement uses TRBV11-2 and TRBJ2-7; a weak D match, TRBD1 (6 bases). This CDR3 spans 14 amino acids. The V end lost 4 bases, the J end lost 2 bases, and 12 bases lay between the germline ends. Germline V gene sequence: CDR1 SGHAT, CDR2 FQNNGV. In DNA, the CDR3 is TGTGCCAGCAGCTCAGGGACACGAGCCTACGAGCAGTACTTC. Translation: CASSSGTRAYEQYF.

The V call is TRBV9, the J call TRBJ1-6, with 9 bases fitting TRBD1. V lost 5 bases, J lost 7 bases, and 10 bases stayed unmatched. The CDR3 covers 16 residues. Germline lookup yields CDR1 SGDLS and CDR2 YYNGEE. The CDR3 sequence is CASREGGQGLNSPLHF. The DNA of the CDR3 is TGTGCCAGCAGGGAGGGCGGACAGGGGCTAAATTCACCCCTCCACTTT. The variable domain in full, with the rest retrieved from reference TRBV9 and TRBJ1-6, is DSGVTQTPKHLITATGQRVTLRCSPRSGDLSVYWYQQSLDQGLQFLIQYYNGEERAKGNILERFSAQQFPDLHSELNLSSLELGDSALYFCASREGGQGLNSPLHFGNGTRLTVT.

The genes are TRBV5-1 and TRBJ1-2; TRBD1 agrees at 8 bases. The CDR3 is made up of 15 amino acids. Germline lookup yields CDR1 SGHRS and CDR2 YFSETQ. V shed 1 base and J 4 bases; nucleotides not matched to a gene: 6. The CDR3 spells CASSLSGDRLYGYTF. The CDR3 region has the DNA TGCGCCAGCAGCTTGTCCGGGGACAGGCTCTATGGCTACACCTTC.

The rearrangement links TRBV6-5 to TRBJ2-3; 10 bases agree with TRBD2. J lost 4 bases, V lost 7 bases, and 8 bases had no gene match. CDR3 size: 15 residues. Germline V gene sequence: CDR1 MNHEY, CDR2 SVGAGI. The CDR3 bases are TGTGCCAGCACCTTTAGCGGGGGGACCTCAGATACGCAGTATTTT. Protein: CASTFSGGTSDTQYF.

This chain uses TRBV3-1 (or the pseudogene TRBV3-2) with TRBJ1-1; no reliable D call. The germline CDR1 and CDR2 sequences are LGHDT and YNNKEL (reference sequence). The CDR3 consists of 14 residues. V was pared by 7 bases and J by 1 base, with 13 bases between. The CDR3 nucleotides are TGTGCCAGCACCCTGATAGGGTCGAACACTGAAGCTTTCTTT. This codes for CASTLIGSNTEAFF.

V usage is TRBV11-2 and J usage is TRBJ2-3; TRBD1 aligns across 9 bases. V shed 1 base and J 4 bases; nucleotides not matched to a gene: 6. Germline V gene data show CDR1 as SGHAT and CDR2 as FQNNGV. There are 16 residues in the CDR3. The CDR3 is CASSLVGTGIPDTQYF. The CDR3 DNA follows: TGTGCCAGCAGCTTAGTAGGGACAGGGATTCCAGATACGCAGTATTTT.

The genes are TRBV5-1 and TRBJ2-1; tentatively, D is TRBD2 (6 bases). CDR1 is SGHRS, CDR2 YFSETQ, per germline. This CDR3 spans 14 amino acids. The V gene lost 0 bases and the J gene lost 8 bases, with 12 bases spanning the gap. Here the CDR3 DNA reads TGCGCCAGCAGCTTGGCACTAACGGGAGATGAGCAGTTCTTC. It encodes CASSLALTGDEQFF. Together with reference TRBV5-1 and TRBJ2-1, the CDR3 gives the full variable domain: KAGVTQTPRYLIKTRGQQVTLSCSPISGHRSVSWYQQTPGQGLQFLFEYFSETQRNKGNFPGRFSGRQFSNSRSEMNVSTLELGDSALYLCASSLALTGDEQFFGPGTRLTVL.

This clone has only one observation. The V call is TRBV2, the J call TRBJ1-1; a weak D match, TRBD1 (6 bases). Trimming stripped 6 bases from V and 1 base from J, with 9 bases between. This CDR3 is built from 13 residues. In germline, CDR1 is SNHLY, CDR2 FYNNEI. The chain's CDR3 is CASSGQKNTEAFF. In DNA form, the CDR3 reads TGTGCCAGCAGCGGACAGAAGAACACTGAAGCTTTCTTT.

The chain carries TRBV7-9 and TRBJ1-1; D gene uncertain. With 2 bases removed from V and 4 bases from J, the gap between germline ends came to 14 bases. Germline V gene lookup returns CDR1 SEHNR and CDR2 FQNEAQ (reference sequence). This CDR3 region has 15 residues. The CDR3 DNA follows: TGTGCCAGCAGCTTATTTCTGACCAGGACCACTGAAGCTTTCTTT. It encodes CASSLFLTRTTEAFF.

The chain recombines TRBV12-1 with TRBJ2-2; TRBD2 was called by the table and not checked on the DNA. TRBV12-1 is reported as a pseudogene. This CDR3 has 18 residues. The CDR3 here is CASTPRGSGRVGTGELFF. In DNA form, the CDR3 reads TGTGCCAGCACCCCTCGGGGAAGCGGGAGGGTTGGGACCGGGGAGCTGTTTTTT.

The rearrangement uses TRBV10-3 and TRBJ1-1, with 8 bases that match TRBD1. The germline CDR1 and CDR2 sequences are ENHRY and SYGVKD. J gave up 3 bases and V 4 bases, and 1 base lay outside the gene matches. The CDR3 length is 13 residues. This chain's CDR3 is CAISGTGYTEAFF. The CDR3 DNA reads as TGTGCCATCAGTGGGACAGGGTACACTGAAGCTTTCTTT.

This chain links TRBV21-1 with TRBJ1-5; no DNA check was done on the table's D call, TRBD1. TRBV21-1 represents a pseudogene. This CDR3 has 16 residues. The CDR3: CASSRTGPYSNQPQHF. For the CDR3, the DNA is TGTGCCAGCAGCAGGACAGGGCCATATAGCAATCAGCCCCAGCATTTT.

J is TRBJ1-2 and V is TRBV11-2; D uncertain. The CDR3 spans 16 residues. The V end was cut by 4 bases, the J end by 0 bases, with 15 bases between. In germline, CDR1 is SGHAT, CDR2 FQNNGV. Here the CDR3 reads CASSSPGHVANYGYTF. The CDR3 region has the DNA TGTGCCAGCAGCTCTCCAGGTCACGTAGCTAACTATGGCTACACCTTC.

The V gene is TRBV6-1, the J gene TRBJ1-5, with TRBD1 identical over 11 bases. CDR3 size: 16 residues. V lost 3 bases, J lost 5 bases, and 6 bases stayed unmatched. Germline values: CDR1 MNHNS, CDR2 SASEGT. Here the CDR3 DNA reads TGTGCCAGCAGTGACGCGGACAGGGGGCTTCATCAGCCCCAGCATTTT. It codes for CASSDADRGLHQPQHF.

Regarding this clone: The same CDR3 also results from other DNA sequences found in this sample. V gene TRBV6-1 combines with J gene TRBJ1-5; D is possibly TRBD1 (5 bases). The V and J ends lost 2 bases and 1 base respectively, with 6 bases between them. In germline, CDR1 is MNHNS, CDR2 SASEGT. The CDR3 is made up of 14 amino acids. The CDR3: CASSEQGSNQPQHF. CDR3 bases: TGTGCCAGCAGTGAACAGGGCAGCAATCAGCCCCAGCATTTT.

The CDR3 DNA reads TGTGCCATCCTGACAGACCCCTATGGCTACACCTTC. Protein: CAILTDPYGYTF. This chain uses TRBV28 with TRBJ1-2; possible D gene TRBD1, 5 bases. Germline CDR1 MDHEN, CDR2 SYDVKM. The CDR3 extends over 12 amino acids. Trimming shortened V by 10 bases and J by 4 bases, and 13 bases separated the two germline ends.

The J gene is TRBJ2-7, the V gene TRBV5-6; 13 bases match TRBD2. Per germline, CDR1 SGHDT and CDR2 YYEEEE. The CDR3 has 15 residues. V trimming: 4 bases; J trimming: 2 bases; junction bases outside the gene matches: 3. This chain's CDR3 is CASSRLAGGTYEQYF. DNA of the CDR3: TGTGCCAGCAGCCGACTAGCGGGGGGAACCTACGAGCAGTACTTC. The entire variable domain, with the rest obtained from reference TRBV5-6 and TRBJ2-7, is as follows: DAGVTQSPTHLIKTRGQQVTLRCSPKSGHDTVSWYQQALGQGPQFIFQYYEEEERQRGNFPDRFSGHQFPNYSSELNVNALLLGDSALYLCASSRLAGGTYEQYFGPGTRLTVT.